This paragraph reports one T cell receptor beta chain. The antigen is unknown. These data come from a study of PD-1 blockade in classical Hodgkin lymphoma. Study findings and constraints: No one has yet defined what causes the repertoire differences, which may be disease activity or prior therapy.

Described time point: cycle 4 day 1 (C4D1), after 6 weeks of nivolumab. Each patient experienced a relapse that followed autologous stem cell transplantation, and brentuximab vedotin exposure varied. When best responses were assessed, they were complete response, partial response or progressive disease. TCRdb's copy holds only in-frame clones and misses some; the assay was immunoSEQ multiplex PCR. There are some 90,000 clones in the sample; around 80% occur only once, and 9.4% lies in the top ten. V was trimmed by 0 bases and J by 8 bases, leaving 8 bases between them. The V gene's germline CDR1 is SGDLS and CDR2 YYNGEE. CDR3 length: 13 residues.

V and J are TRBV9 and TRBJ1-4; D perhaps matches TRBD1 (5 bases). The specimen was peripheral blood mononuclear cells (PBMCs), collected before the fourth cycle of nivolumab. The sequence derives from a human donor with classical Hodgkin lymphoma. The CDR3 sequence is CASSVEGPEKLFF. CDR3 nucleotides: TGTGCCAGCAGCGTAGAGGGGCCCGAAAAACTGTTTTTT.